One sample yielded the 30 T cell receptor beta chains listed below, sequenced in a study of T cells in women clearing cervical HPV infection. Sequenced by immunoSEQ multiplex PCR; TCRdb stores in-frame clones only, minus some. Its listing shows 20,000 to 25,000 clones. The sequenced material came from blood buffy coat. The receptors stem from a woman aged 18 to 75 with a cervical HPV16 infection that either progressed to CIN3+ or cleared (not recorded which).

A remark on this clone: The CDR3 is cut off 3 residues early in the read; its end comes from the germline J gene. V and J are TRBV19 and TRBJ2-3; D is unresolved. This CDR3 region has 12 residues. The germline gives CDR1 LNHDA, CDR2 SQIVND (reference sequence). The V end was cut by 4 bases, the J end by 7 bases, with 9 bases between. This CDR3 is CASSTRQYTQYF. The DNA read from the CDR3 is TGTGCCAGTAGTACAAGACAATATACG.

On this clone: The CDR3 end lies 3 residues beyond the end of the read and is filled in from the germline J gene. The V and J genes are TRBV14 and TRBJ2-1; 10 bases match TRBD2. CDR3 length equals 18 residues. The germline CDR1 and CDR2 sequences are SGHDN and FVKESK. J was trimmed by 8 bases and V by 0 bases; bases with no gene match: 13. The sequenced CDR3 bases are TGTGCCAGCAGCCAAGATAGTGTACTAGCGGGAAGGTCCTATGAG. Translating gives CASSQDSVLAGRSYE. The entire CDR3 protein is CASSQDSVLAGRSYEQFF.

On this clone itself: The DNA ends 3 residues before the CDR3 does, and the rest of the CDR3 is filled in from the germline J gene. The chain links TRBV7-3 to TRBJ1-2; 7 positions match TRBD1. J gave up 4 bases and V 1 base, and 3 bases lay outside the gene matches. Germline loops: CDR1 SGHTA, CDR2 FQGTGA. There are 14 residues in the CDR3. The covered CDR3 bases are TGTGCCAGCAGCTTAAGAGACAGGGCCTATGGC. It encodes CASSLRDRAYG. The entire CDR3 is CASSLRDRAYGYTF.

With regard to this clone: The read terminates 3 residues before the CDR3 end, so the remaining end is supplied by the germline J gene. This rearrangement joins TRBV20-1 to TRBJ2-7, with 10 bases that match TRBD1. The V gene's germline CDR1 is DFQATT and CDR2 SNEGSKA (reference sequence). CDR3 length equals 12 residues. Trimming cost V 8 bases and J 4 bases; bases outside gene matches: 5. The DNA read from the CDR3 is TGCAGTCCTTGGACAGGGGGTTACGAG. This codes for CSPWTGGYE. The full-length CDR3 reads as CSPWTGGYEQYF.

As concerns this clone: Sequencing ends 3 residues short of the CDR3 end; the germline J gene provides the rest. The gene calls are TRBV18 and TRBJ2-3, with TRBD2 matching over 14 bases. This CDR3 spans 15 amino acids. Trimming took 5 bases from V and 7 from J; bases not matched to a gene: 5. CDR1 and CDR2 (germline): KGHSH, LQKENI. CDR3 residues: CASSSGTSGRNTQYF. CDR3 bases read: TGTGCCAGCTCATCAGGGACTAGCGGGAGAAATACG.

About this clone: Sequencing ends 3 residues short of the CDR3 end; the germline J gene provides the rest. This chain links TRBV19 with TRBJ1-1, with D possibly matching TRBD1 (5 bases). The CDR3 is 13 amino acids. CDR1 LNHDA and CDR2 SQIVND come from the germline V gene (reference sequence). CDR3 bases read: TGTGCCAGTAGTTGGGTCGGAGGGGAGACA. Amino acids: CASSWVGGET. The complete CDR3 sequence is CASSWVGGETAFF.

Concerning this clone: The CDR3 is cut off 3 residues early in the read; its end comes from the germline J gene. This chain connects TRBV7-7 to TRBJ1-1, with D unresolved. Germline CDR1 and CDR2: SSHAT and FNYEAQ (reference sequence). The CDR3 spans 14 residues. The CDR3 spells CASTRTPSTDTAFF. CDR3 DNA, as far as it was read: TGTGCCAGCACTAGGACTCCCAGCACAGATACG.

A word on this clone: Read sequence stops 3 residues before the CDR3 end, and the germline J gene provides the missing end. The chain is built from TRBV6-2 or TRBV6-3 and TRBJ1-2; 7 nucleotides line up with TRBD1. The CDR3 is 14 amino acids. Germline CDR1 MNHEY, CDR2 SVGEGT. CDR3 sequence: CASISGQVTDTYTF. The CDR3 DNA, read in part, is TGTGCCAGCATTTCAGGACAGGTCACAGATACC.

Regarding this clone: The CDR3 end is not reached by the read, which stops 3 residues before it; the germline J gene fills it in. The chain carries TRBV19 and TRBJ1-4; TRBD1 aligns across 8 bases. CDR1 is LNHDA and CDR2 is SQIVND in the germline V gene (reference sequence). CDR3 size: 12 residues. V gave up 7 bases and J gave up 10 bases; unmatched junction bases: 5. CDR3 DNA (partial): TGTGCCAGTACAGACAGGGGAGGAAAA. Amino acid sequence: CASTDRGGK. The entire CDR3 sequence reads CASTDRGGKLFF. The full variable domain, its missing parts supplied by reference TRBV19 and TRBJ1-4, is DGGITQSPKYLFRKEGQNVTLSCEQNLNHDAMYWYRQDPGQGLRLIYYSQIVNDFQKGDIAEGYSVSREKKESFPLTVTSAQKNPTAFYLCASTDRGGKLFFGSGTQLSVL.

Turning to this clone: From the germline J gene comes the end of the CDR3, since the read stops 3 residues before it. This rearrangement joins TRBV20-1 to TRBJ1-6; D ambiguous. CDR1 and CDR2 (germline): DFQATT, SNEGSKA (reference sequence). Trimming left V 2 bases short and J 5 bases short, with 13 bases between. CDR3 length: 15 amino acids. CDR3 loop: CSARSDYRHNSPLHF. CDR3 DNA, as far as it was read: TGCAGTGCTAGATCCGACTACAGACATAATTCACCC.

On this clone itself: The read ends 3 residues before the CDR3 terminus; that terminus is restored from the germline J gene. This rearrangement joins TRBV2 to TRBJ2-7; TRBD1 agrees at 10 bases. Trimming took 8 bases from V and 4 from J; bases not matched to a gene: 8. CDR1 SNHLY and CDR2 FYNNEI come from the germline V gene. The CDR3 consists of 14 residues. The DNA read from the CDR3 is TGTGCCAGCCGGCAGGGACAGGGGAAATACGAG. Its translation: CASRQGQGKYE. The entire CDR3 is CASRQGQGKYEQYF.

Regarding this clone: The observed sequence ends 3 residues before the CDR3 terminus, with the missing tail filled in from the germline J gene. The chain employs TRBV5-1 and TRBJ1-2; D uncertain. This CDR3 comprises 19 residues. The V gene's germline CDR1 is SGHRS and CDR2 YFSETQ. The CDR3 spells CASSGSPRLAEFISYDYTF. Incomplete CDR3 DNA: TGCGCCAGCAGCGGATCTCCCAGACTAGCGGAATTTATCTCCTACGAC. The complete variable domain, with remaining parts taken from reference TRBV5-1 and TRBJ1-2, reads KAGVTQTPRYLIKTRGQQVTLSCSPISGHRSVSWYQQTPGQGLQFLFEYFSETQRNKGNFPGRFSGRQFSNSRSEMNVSTLELGDSALYLCASSGSPRLAEFISYDYTFGSGTRLTVV.

To note about this clone: The read terminates 3 residues ahead of where the CDR3 ends, so the germline J gene completes it. The chain carries TRBV7-2 and TRBJ2-5; 8 bases agree with TRBD2. CDR1 is SGHTA and CDR2 is FQGNSA in the germline V gene. After removal of 7 bases from V and 5 bases from J, the junction contained 12 bases not matched to a gene. The CDR3 loop spans 15 amino acids. The CDR3 loop is CASTLGLAGWETQYF. CDR3 bases read: TGTGCCAGCACCCTGGGGTTAGCGGGATGGGAGACC.

As regards this clone: Read coverage stops 3 residues before the CDR3 terminus; the germline J gene supplies the remainder. V and J are TRBV6-2 or TRBV6-3 and TRBJ2-1; TRBD2 matches at 16 bases. The length of the CDR3 is 16 residues. The germline gives CDR1 MNHEY, CDR2 SVGEGT. The V gene end was trimmed by 6 bases and the J gene end by 9 bases; junction bases not matched to a gene: 8. CDR3 region: CASSLGTSGRGGEQFF. CDR3 bases read: TGTGCCAGCAGCCTCGGGACTAGCGGGAGGGGTGGTGAG.

With respect to this clone: The read terminates 3 residues before the CDR3 end, so the remaining end is supplied by the germline J gene. V is TRBV5-6 and J is TRBJ2-3; 10 bases line up with TRBD2. This CDR3 is 15 amino acids long. The V gene's germline CDR1 is SGHDT and CDR2 YYEEEE. The V and J ends lost 2 bases and 3 bases, in that order; junction bases with no gene match: 3. CDR3 sequence reads: CASSLAGGRTDTQYF. The CDR3 bases that were read are TGTGCCAGCAGCTTAGCGGGGGGGCGGACAGATACG.

Regarding this clone: The read stops 3 residues short of the end of the CDR3; the missing end is completed from the germline J gene. The chain links TRBV19 to TRBJ2-3, with D perhaps matching TRBD1 (6 bases). Looked up from germline, CDR1 is LNHDA and CDR2 is SQIVND (reference sequence). V was trimmed by 6 bases and J by 2 bases, leaving 9 bases between them. This CDR3 has 13 amino acids. CDR3 protein: CASRGTSTDTQYF. The sequenced part of the CDR3 DNA is TGTGCCAGTAGGGGGACATCCACAGATACG.

Notes on this clone: Sequencing ends 3 residues short of the CDR3 end; the germline J gene provides the rest. This rearrangement joins TRBV10-3 to TRBJ2-7; D perhaps matches TRBD2 (6 bases). Germline V gene data show CDR1 as ENHRY and CDR2 as SYGVKD. The CDR3 consists of 13 residues. The V end was cut by 4 bases, the J end by 1 base, with 8 bases between. The part of the CDR3 DNA that was read is TGTGCCATCAGTGGGGACTTATCCTACGAG. Translation: CAISGDLSYE. The CDR3 in its entirety is CAISGDLSYEQYF.

Of note for this clone: The read ends 3 residues shy of where the CDR3 ends; the end is completed using the germline J gene. V and J are TRBV29-1 and TRBJ1-1; D is possibly TRBD1 (6 bases). Trimming took 4 bases from V and 1 from J, leaving 13 bases between them. The germline CDR1 and CDR2 sequences are SQVTM and ANQGSEA. The CDR3 runs 14 residues. CDR3 bases read: TGCAGCGTTGGCCGGGACAACACGAACACTGAA. Translated, it gives CSVGRDNTNTE. From start to end, the CDR3 is CSVGRDNTNTEAFF.

On this clone itself: The read comes to an end 3 residues before the CDR3 does, leaving the germline J gene to fill in the end. The chain uses TRBV30 and TRBJ2-2; D is ambiguous. This CDR3 spans 12 amino acids. The V gene's germline CDR1 is GTSNPN and CDR2 SVGIG (reference sequence). The CDR3: CARNRDNSPLFF. The part of the CDR3 DNA that was read is TGTGCCCGGAACAGAGATAATTCACCG.

Worth noting for this clone: From the germline J gene comes the end of the CDR3, since the read stops 3 residues before it. The chain is built from TRBV20-1 and TRBJ2-5; 8 bases are shared with TRBD1. The length of the CDR3 is 14 residues. The V gene end was trimmed by 0 bases and the J gene end by 5 bases; junction bases not matched to a gene: 5. Germline assignment: CDR1 DFQATT and CDR2 SNEGSKA (reference sequence). The CDR3 bases that were read are TGCAGTGCTAGAGATGCAGGGGGCGGGGAGACC. Its translation is CSARDAGGGET. Given in full, the CDR3 is CSARDAGGGETQYF.

In regard to this clone: Read coverage stops 3 residues before the CDR3 terminus; the germline J gene supplies the remainder. The gene calls are TRBV6-2 or TRBV6-3 and TRBJ1-1; D call uncertain. The ends were cut back, 4 bases at V and 4 bases at J, with 13 bases in the middle. This CDR3 contains 14 residues. From germline, CDR1 is MNHEY and CDR2 SVGEGT. The sequenced CDR3 bases are TGTGCCAGCAGTTTACAAGGGTCGGTCACTGAA. Encoded protein: CASSLQGSVTE. The whole CDR3 sequence is CASSLQGSVTEAFF.

The chain's CDR3 is CASSSGRGGGKKLFF. The part of the CDR3 DNA that was read is TGTGCCAGCAGCTCAGGTCGAGGAGGGGGTAAAAAG. The chain employs TRBV7-4 and TRBJ2-2; D is possibly TRBD1 or TRBD2 (6 bases each). From the germline J gene comes the end of the CDR3, since the read stops 3 residues before it. This CDR3 spans 15 amino acids. Germline lookup yields CDR1 SGHVT and CDR2 SQSDAQ.

Details on this clone: The read falls 3 residues short of the CDR3 end, and the missing part is taken from the germline J gene. The genes are TRBV19 and TRBJ2-3, with 7 bases aligning to TRBD1. Germline V gives CDR1 LNHDA, CDR2 SQIVND (reference sequence). V dropped 7 bases and J dropped 6; count of bases not matched to a gene: 10. The CDR3 totals 14 residues. The CDR3 is CASTEGGQIDTQYF. The part of the CDR3 DNA that was read is TGTGCCAGTACCGAAGGGGGACAGATCGATACG.

Note on this clone: The observed sequence ends 3 residues before the CDR3 terminus, with the missing tail filled in from the germline J gene. This chain joins TRBV18 and TRBJ1-1; D is ambiguous. Germline loops: CDR1 KGHSH, CDR2 LQKENI. The CDR3 is 14 residues long. The part of the CDR3 DNA that was read is TGTGCCAGTGCGACACGTCCATATTCAGAGACA. Encoded protein: CASATRPYSET. The full CDR3 reads CASATRPYSETAFF.

Points on this clone: One end of the junction is discordant with germline, which a read error may explain. The read comes to an end 3 residues before the CDR3 does, leaving the germline J gene to fill in the end. The V gene is TRBV4-2, the J gene TRBJ2-7; maybe TRBD1 (5 bases). Germline V gene lookup returns CDR1 LGHNA and CDR2 YNFKEQ. The CDR3 runs 13 residues. CDR3 amino acids: CASSQDQGYEQYF. Incomplete CDR3 DNA: TGCGCCAGCAGCCAAGACCAGGGTTACGAG.

As concerns this clone: The missing CDR3 end, 3 residues past where the read stops, is filled in from the germline J gene. This chain joins TRBV19 and TRBJ2-2; D gene uncertain. Germline V CDR1 and CDR2: LNHDA, SQIVND (reference sequence). The CDR3 loop spans 14 amino acids. The CDR3 is CASALEPTGSPLFF. The part of the CDR3 DNA that was read is TGTGCCAGCGCCCTAGAACCCACGGGTTCACCG.

The CDR3 bases that were read are TGCAGTGCTACTTATTCCGGGACAGGGAGAGCTGCGAACATT. This gives the protein CSATYSGTGRAANI. The full CDR3 protein reads CSATYSGTGRAANIQYF. The rearrangement uses TRBV20-1 and TRBJ2-4; TRBD1 matches 9 bases. Read data end 3 residues before the CDR3 end; the end is taken from the germline J gene. The V segment lost 4 bases and the J segment 7 bases; nucleotides outside the gene matches: 17. This CDR3 comprises 17 residues. Germline V CDR1 and CDR2: DFQATT, SNEGSKA (reference sequence).

A word on this clone: One junction end does not reproduce the germline sequence, and a read error may be involved. The sequenced fragment ends 3 residues before the CDR3 boundary, so the rest is inferred from the germline J gene. This chain joins TRBV4-2 and TRBJ1-4; perhaps TRBD1 as D (6 bases). The CDR3 consists of 16 residues. CDR1 is LGHNA, CDR2 YNFKEQ, per germline. The CDR3: CASSQDPPGVNEKLFF. The CDR3 DNA, read in part, is TGCGCCAGCAGCCAAGATCCCCCAGGGGTTAATGAAAAA.

In regard to this clone: From the germline J gene comes the end of the CDR3, since the read stops 3 residues before it. This chain joins TRBV7-8 and TRBJ1-1; D is undetermined. The V gene lost 3 bases and the J gene lost 3 bases, with 8 bases spanning the gap. The CDR3 runs to 13 residues. In germline, CDR1 is SGHVS, CDR2 FQNEAQ. This chain's CDR3 is CASSFSGYTEAFF. The CDR3 bases that were read are TGTGCCAGCAGCTTCTCAGGCTACACTGAA.

Note on this clone: The CDR3 extends 3 residues past the end of the read, so its final part is completed from the germline J gene. The gene calls are TRBV7-8 and TRBJ2-7; 7 bases map to TRBD2. V shed 2 bases and J 5 bases; nucleotides not matched to a gene: 3. The CDR3 extends over 13 amino acids. The germline CDR1 and CDR2 sequences are SGHVS and FQNEAQ. The CDR3 DNA, read in part, is TGTGCCAGCAGCTTATTTACTAGCGACGAG. Translation: CASSLFTSDE. The full CDR3 reads CASSLFTSDEQYF.